These T cell receptor beta chains were read from a single sample in a study of T cells in Graves' hyperthyroidism and ophthalmopathy. TCRdb fed the multiplex PCR reads into MiXCR, producing one record per CDR3 protein. The sample yields 550,000 to 600,000 distinct CDR3 sequences, approximately 15% seen once. The sequenced material came from blood. The receptors stem from a woman younger than 30 with Graves' ophthalmopathy. Both conserved end residues are trimmed from each CDR3. Size tells how often a clone was seen (once, few, many) or the class of an expanded clone, and some rows leave it out.

J | size | V | CDR3
TRBJ1-3 | few | TRBV18 | ASSRSTASSGNTIY
TRBJ2-2 | . | TRBV20-1 | SASGRGHTGELF
TRBJ2-7 | many | TRBV6-1 | ASSPPVSGFYEQY
TRBJ1-3 | few | TRBV6-5 | ASSYSGQGAGNTIY
TRBJ2-3 | many | TRBV12-3/TRBV12-4 | ASSPRASGITDTQY
TRBJ2-5 | . | TRBV10-2 | ASSKTGVVTQY
TRBJ2-5 | few | TRBV9 | ASSSLGTGHQETQY
TRBJ2-1 | few | TRBV27 | ASSSRPAHNEQF
TRBJ1-4 | many | TRBV11-2 | ASIQDRPTNEKLF
TRBJ2-7 | many | TRBV29-1 | SVQRTYGYEQY
TRBJ2-5 | few | TRBV20-1 | SARSTGGVLETQY
TRBJ1-2 | . | TRBV19 | ASSIGGHTYGYT
TRBJ1-4 | . | TRBV4-3 | ASSQDPGQGESEKLF
TRBJ1-2 | many | TRBV2 | ASSEGYRAGGYT
TRBJ2-1 | . | TRBV24-1 | VTSDLKGRANNEQF
TRBJ2-7 | many | TRBV30 | AWTPGQGGAEQY
TRBJ2-7 | many | TRBV25-1 | ASSEVGGISGYEQY
TRBJ2-2 | . | TRBV11-3 | ASSYRAGNTGELF
TRBJ1-3 | . | TRBV7-6 | ASSTDVNTIY
TRBJ2-1 | few | TRBV7-3 | ANSLRLAGDEEQF
TRBJ1-5 | many | TRBV4-3 | ASSQDRDPGNQPQH
TRBJ2-1 | many | TRBV5-1 | ASSPSAGTGPNNEQF